This record concerns one TCR beta chain sequence. Profiled with immunoSEQ multiplex PCR; TCRdb holds only in-frame clones, not every one. The sample holds around 130,000 clones, 65% to 90% seen once. This sample is drawn from a study of blood T cell repertoires in COVID-19. The origin of this receptor is a woman in her fifties or sixties who had recovered from COVID-19. Material for sequencing was PBMCs or T cells enriched from blood (not recorded which).

The CDR3 loop reads CASSSGQETQYF. CDR3 bases: TGTGCCAGCTCTAGCGGGCAAGAGACCCAGTACTTC. J is TRBJ2-5 and V is TRBV2; 8 bases fit TRBD2. The trim removed 8 bases at V and 2 bases at J, leaving 1 base unmatched. The CDR3 length is 12 residues. The germline V gene has CDR1 SNHLY and CDR2 FYNNEI. The variable domain in full, completed from reference TRBV2 and TRBJ2-5, reads EPEVTQTPSHQVTQMGQEVILRCVPISNHLYFYWYRQILGQKVEFLVSFYNNEISEKSEIFDDQFSVERPDGSNFTLKIRSTKLEDSAMYFCASSSGQETQYFGPGTRLLVL.